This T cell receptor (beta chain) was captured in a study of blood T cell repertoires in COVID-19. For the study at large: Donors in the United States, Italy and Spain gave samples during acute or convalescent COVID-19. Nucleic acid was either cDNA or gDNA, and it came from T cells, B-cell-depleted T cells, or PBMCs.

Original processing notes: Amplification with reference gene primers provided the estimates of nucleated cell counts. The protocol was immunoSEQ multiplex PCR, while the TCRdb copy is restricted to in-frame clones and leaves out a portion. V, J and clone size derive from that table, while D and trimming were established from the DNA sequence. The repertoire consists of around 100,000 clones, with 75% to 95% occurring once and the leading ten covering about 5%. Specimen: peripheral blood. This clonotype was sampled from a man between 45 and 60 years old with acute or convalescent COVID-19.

CDR3 bases: TGTGCCAGTAGTATCGGGACAGGACCCTACTACGAGCAGTACTTC. Translation gives CASSIGTGPYYEQYF. The gene calls are TRBV19 and TRBJ2-7; TRBD1 matches at 8 bases. J was trimmed by 3 bases and V by 3 bases; bases with no gene match: 7. CDR1 is LNHDA and CDR2 is SQIVND in the germline V gene (reference sequence). The CDR3 consists of 15 residues.